Below are 20 T cell receptor beta chains sequenced from a single sample in a study of T cells expressing NK-cell markers. After re-calling the 5' RACE reads, TCRdb lists one entry per CDR3 protein, DNA absent. The table lists roughly 160,000 distinct CDR3 sequences. Sequencing used blood T cells: a sorted CD56 or NKG2C T cell subset, CD4+ or CD8+ T cells, or bulk PBMC T cells (not recorded which). These receptors were taken from a man aged 18 to 69 in good health.

The genes are TRBV6-1 and TRBJ2-4; lacking DNA, the TRBD1 call made by TCRdb goes unchecked. CDR1 is MNHNS and CDR2 is SASEGT in the germline V gene. There are 15 residues in the CDR3. The CDR3 is CASSLGQGAKNIQYF.

The chain recombines TRBV2 with TRBJ2-4; absent DNA, TCRdb's TRBD2 call cannot be checked. CDR1 and CDR2 from the germline V gene are SNHLY and FYNNEI. The CDR3 consists of 18 residues. Here the CDR3 reads CASSGTYPSGGQGRFQYF.

V is TRBV11-1 and J is TRBJ2-7; without DNA, the TCRdb call of TRBD1 cannot be checked. The CDR3 contains 14 residues. Germline lookup yields CDR1 SGHAT and CDR2 FQDESV (reference sequence). The CDR3 here is CASRDAGTVYEQYF.

This chain joins TRBV7-7 and TRBJ2-5. CDR1 and CDR2 from the germline V gene are SSHAT and FNYEAQ (reference sequence). CDR3 length equals 14 residues. The CDR3 reads CASSPSRDQETQYF.

The J gene is TRBJ1-3, the V gene TRBV5-5. This CDR3 comprises 15 residues. CDR1 and CDR2 (germline): SGHKS, YYEKEE (reference sequence). CDR3 region: CASSLWQAGGNTIYF.

The rearrangement links TRBV2 to TRBJ2-3; the D call from TCRdb, TRBD2, cannot be confirmed without DNA. Germline V gives CDR1 SNHLY, CDR2 FYNNEI. This CDR3 is built from 17 residues. CDR3: CASSERQRGGAGDTQYF.

The V gene is TRBV2, the J gene TRBJ2-7; the D call of TRBD1 rests on TCRdb alone, since no DNA is present to check it. Germline values: CDR1 SNHLY, CDR2 FYNNEI. This CDR3 has 17 residues. CDR3 sequence reads: CASSEATGHGEFYEQYF.

V and J are TRBV14 and TRBJ1-6. From germline, CDR1 is SGHDN and CDR2 FVKESK. The CDR3 runs 15 residues. The CDR3: CASSEGASWGSPLHF.

The CDR3 spells CASSLGTAYNSPLHF. This chain connects TRBV5-6 to TRBJ1-6; lacking DNA, the TRBD1 call made by TCRdb goes unchecked. This CDR3 region has 15 residues. Per the germline V gene, CDR1 is SGHDT and CDR2 is YYEEEE.

The V call is TRBV19, the J call TRBJ1-6; there is no DNA to check the TCRdb D call of TRBD1. CDR1 LNHDA and CDR2 SQIVND come from the germline V gene (reference sequence). The CDR3 is 12 amino acids. Here the CDR3 reads CASRPGNSPLHF.

The chain couples TRBV11-1 to TRBJ1-6. Germline CDR1 SGHAT, CDR2 FQDESV (reference sequence). The CDR3 length is 18 residues. The CDR3 is CASSLYRSSGVTNSPLHF.

The chain employs TRBV25-1 and TRBJ1-1; lacking DNA, the TRBD1 call made by TCRdb goes unchecked. CDR3 length equals 18 residues. Germline V gene lookup returns CDR1 MGHDK and CDR2 SYGVNS. CDR3 residues: CASSETGAVPFMNTEAFF.

The chain carries TRBV15 and TRBJ2-2; TCRdb lists TRBD1, though no DNA is available to test this call. The CDR3 has 15 amino acids. CDR1 is LNHNV, CDR2 YYDKDF, per germline (reference sequence). The CDR3 reads CATSKRQGNTGELFF.

The gene calls are TRBV9 and TRBJ2-7; TCRdb indicates TRBD1, and absent DNA this call remains unverified. The CDR3 is made up of 13 amino acids. CDR1 and CDR2 (germline): SGDLS, YYNGEE. The CDR3 region is CASSAGPRYEQYF.

The rearrangement links TRBV7-9 to TRBJ1-2; with no DNA, the TCRdb D assignment of TRBD1 cannot be verified. The germline V gene has CDR1 SEHNR and CDR2 FQNEAQ (reference sequence). This CDR3 is 17 amino acids long. CDR3 region: CASSASGAHNTNYGYTF.

The V and J genes are TRBV2 and TRBJ2-1. Germline V gene data show CDR1 as SNHLY and CDR2 as FYNNEI. The CDR3 contains 17 residues. The CDR3: CASSEFRLTSSYNEQFF. The full variable domain, rest sourced from reference TRBV2 and TRBJ2-1, is EPEVTQTPSHQVTQMGQEVILRCVPISNHLYFYWYRQILGQKVEFLVSFYNNEISEKSEIFDDQFSVERPDGSNFTLKIRSTKLEDSAMYFCASSEFRLTSSYNEQFFGPGTRLTVL.

The chain employs TRBV5-6 and TRBJ2-5; the D call from TCRdb, TRBD2, cannot be confirmed without DNA. This CDR3 region has 16 residues. Germline V lookup: CDR1 SGHDT, CDR2 YYEEEE. This chain's CDR3 is CASSLGQGGSQETQYF.

This chain uses TRBV27 with TRBJ1-1. The CDR3 sequence is 13 residues long. The germline CDR1 and CDR2 sequences are MNHEY and SMNVEV (reference sequence). CDR3 sequence: CASSAYVNTEAFF.

The chain uses TRBV20-1 and TRBJ1-6; absent DNA, TCRdb's TRBD1 call cannot be checked. The V gene's germline CDR1 is DFQATT and CDR2 SNEGSKA (reference sequence). The CDR3 loop spans 14 amino acids. The CDR3 protein is CSARQGSDDSPLHF.

This chain joins TRBV6-5 and TRBJ2-5; checking the TCRdb D call of TRBD1 is not possible without DNA. The CDR3 contains 15 residues. CDR1 and CDR2 (germline): MNHEY, SVGAGI. The CDR3 region is CASSYIRERAETQYF.